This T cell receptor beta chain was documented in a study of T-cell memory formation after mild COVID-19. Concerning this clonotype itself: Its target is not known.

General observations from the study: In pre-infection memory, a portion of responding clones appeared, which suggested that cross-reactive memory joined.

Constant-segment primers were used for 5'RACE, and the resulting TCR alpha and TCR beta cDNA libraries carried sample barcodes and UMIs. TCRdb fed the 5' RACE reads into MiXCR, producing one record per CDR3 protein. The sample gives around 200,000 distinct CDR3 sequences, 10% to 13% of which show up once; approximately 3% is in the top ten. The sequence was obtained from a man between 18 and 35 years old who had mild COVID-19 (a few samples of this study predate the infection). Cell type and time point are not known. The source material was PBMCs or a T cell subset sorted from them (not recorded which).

The CDR3 DNA is TGCGCCAGCAACATTGCGCAGCTTGGGAGCACAGATACGCAGTATTTT. It is translated as CASNIAQLGSTDTQYF. The rearrangement links TRBV5-1 to TRBJ2-3; D not resolved. This CDR3 has 16 residues. Trimming left V 6 bases short and J 0 bases short, with 17 bases between. Germline lookup yields CDR1 SGHRS and CDR2 YFSETQ.